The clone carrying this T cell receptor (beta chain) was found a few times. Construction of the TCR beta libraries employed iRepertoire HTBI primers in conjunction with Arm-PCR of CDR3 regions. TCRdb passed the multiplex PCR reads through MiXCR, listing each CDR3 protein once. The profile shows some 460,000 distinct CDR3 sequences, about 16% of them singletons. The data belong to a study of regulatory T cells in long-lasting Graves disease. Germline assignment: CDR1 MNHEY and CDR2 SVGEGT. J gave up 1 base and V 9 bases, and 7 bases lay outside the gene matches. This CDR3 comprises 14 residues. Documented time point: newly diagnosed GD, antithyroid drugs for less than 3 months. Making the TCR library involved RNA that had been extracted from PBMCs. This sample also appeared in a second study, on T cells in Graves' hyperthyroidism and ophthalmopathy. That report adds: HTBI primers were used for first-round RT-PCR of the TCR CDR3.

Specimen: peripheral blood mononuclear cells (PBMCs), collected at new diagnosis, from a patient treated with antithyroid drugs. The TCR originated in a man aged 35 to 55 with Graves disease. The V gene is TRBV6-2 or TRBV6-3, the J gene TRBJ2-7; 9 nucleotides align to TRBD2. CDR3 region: CASQLAGGSYEQYF. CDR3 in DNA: TGTGCCAGTCAGCTGGCGGGGGGGTCCTACGAGCAGTACTTC.